The T cell receptor (beta chain) under discussion was sequenced for a study of cytomegalovirus exposure and HLA in healthy donors. With 60 Vbeta and 13 Jbeta primers, the PCR was carried out. The assay was immunoSEQ multiplex PCR, and TCRdb's table has in-frame clones only and misses some. The data contain 190,000 or so clones, roughly 80% of them singletons. V lost 2 bases and J 4 bases, leaving 15 bases between the germline ends. CDR1 SGHAT and CDR2 FQDESV come from the germline V gene (reference sequence). The CDR3 runs to 17 residues. The receptor was derived from a man aged 45-65 years in good health and CMV-seronegative. The material sequenced was PBMCs. The chain has TRBV11-1 and TRBJ2-6; D perhaps matches TRBD2 (6 bases). Written as DNA, the CDR3 is TGTGCCAGCAGCTTAATGGGACTGCCCCCCGGGGCCAACGTCCTGACTTTC. Its translation: CASSLMGLPPGANVLTF.